This T cell receptor beta chain stems from a study of OX40 agonist ivuxolimab in advanced cancers. Study conclusions and caveats: Averaging showed that CD8+ T cells had more expanded clones than CD4+ did.

This clone was seen just once. Its antigen is as yet unknown. Repertoires were generated with immunoSEQ multiplex PCR, while TCRdb's copy carries only in-frame clones and drops some. The sample records some 33,000 clones, roughly 87% being singletons. The TCR was taken from an adult with an advanced solid tumor such as melanoma, head and neck, liver or kidney cancer. The material was CD4+ or CD8+ T cells sorted from blood, obtained in a trial of the OX40 agonist ivuxolimab.

The CDR3 loop is CASSLGSGSTDTQYF. DNA for the CDR3: TGTGCCAGCAGCTTAGGTAGCGGAAGCACAGATACGCAGTATTTT. V and J are TRBV7-8 and TRBJ2-3; the D gene is possibly TRBD2 (6 bases). The V gene's germline CDR1 is SGHVS and CDR2 FQNEAQ. CDR3 length: 15 residues. The ends were cut back, 1 base at V and 0 bases at J, with 8 bases in the middle.